This note documents a single T cell receptor beta chain sequence. Its antigen is undetermined. Assay used: immunoSEQ multiplex PCR; TCRdb lists only in-frame clones, some missing. The sample yields approximately 480,000 clones, over 75% seen once. The sample is drawn from a study of shared clonotypes between healthy human individuals. Study outcomes and limitations: Investigators expected sequencing depth to affect clonotype sharing among donors.

Trimming took 2 bases from V and 4 from J; bases not matched to a gene: 6. The CDR3 has 16 residues. Germline V gene sequence: CDR1 LGHNA, CDR2 YNFKEQ. The TCR was taken from a woman aged 35 to 49 in good health. Some clones in this sample may be carry-over from other donors' samples. Source material: PBMCs. The rearrangement links TRBV4-2 to TRBJ2-7, with 12 positions matching TRBD2. The DNA of the CDR3 is TGTGCCAGCAGCCAACTTGGGACTAGCGGGCCTTACGAGCAGTACTTC. Its translation is CASSQLGTSGPYEQYF.